Below are 2 T cell receptor beta chains sequenced from a single sample in a study of CD8 T cells in Susac syndrome. Reverse transcription of roughly 0.45 to 1 ug RNA used random hexamers. TCRdb re-called the immunoSEQ multiplex PCR reads with MiXCR, one entry per CDR3 protein. Here the sample spans 75,000 to 95,000 distinct CDR3 sequences, about 91% being singletons. Source material: CD8+ T cells from PBMCs. The receptors originated from a human donor with multiple sclerosis.

The chain links TRBV30 to TRBJ2-6; D call uncertain. The CDR3 length is 14 residues. CDR1 is GTSNPN and CDR2 is SVGIG in the germline V gene (reference sequence). The V end was cut by 0 bases, the J end by 2 bases, with 5 bases between. The CDR3, as DNA: TGTGCCTGGAGTGTAAGTCCTGGGGCCAACGTCCTGACTTTC. It specifies CAWSVSPGANVLTF.

The chain couples TRBV3-1 to TRBJ2-7; TRBD1 or TRBD2 may be the D gene (5 bases each). Looked up from germline, CDR1 is LGHDT and CDR2 is YNNKEL (reference sequence). The CDR3 totals 15 residues. The V gene lost 2 bases and the J gene lost 5 bases, with 16 bases spanning the gap. The CDR3 DNA reads as TGTGCCAGCAGCCAATACGCAGGGAGAACTGACGAGCAGTACTTC. It yields the protein CASSQYAGRTDEQYF.